This TCR beta chain was sequenced in a study of CD8 T cell repertoires and HIV-1 epitope variants. Deletions cut 8 bases from V and 4 bases from J, with 14 bases between. Looked up from germline, CDR1 is LNHDA and CDR2 is SQIVND (reference sequence). This CDR3 comprises 13 residues. On this clone: Its antigen is still unknown.

TCRdb's copy holds only in-frame clones and misses some; the assay was immunoSEQ multiplex PCR. The repertoire consists of several thousand clones, with 67% occurring once and the leading ten covering roughly two fifths. This TCR was sampled from a male donor with HIV. This sequence joins TRBV19 and TRBJ1-1; D is unresolved. The sequencing sample was made of cultured CD8+ T cells derived from PBMCs. CDR3 sequence: CASASGGITEAFF. CDR3 in DNA: TGTGCCAGTGCGTCGGGAGGGATCACTGAAGCTTTCTTT.